The rows below give T cell receptor beta chains drawn from one sample of a study of T cell responses to AZD1222 COVID-19 vaccine. Repertoires were generated with immunoSEQ multiplex PCR, while TCRdb's copy carries only in-frame clones and drops some. The profile covers approximately 69,000 clones, with less than 85% appearing a single time and around a quarter taken by the ten largest. Sequenced material: peripheral blood, taken 28 days after the second AZD1222 dose. The receptors shown here come from an adult who received the AZD1222 COVID-19 vaccine. Each CDR3 is given with its conserved first and last residue. D genes are given only for firm matches. Clone size appears in some rows only: once, few, many, or a class for an expanded clone.

>NA|TRBV7-9|once|TRBJ2-7
TGTGCCAGCAGCCCCGGAGACAGTTCCGAGCAGTACTTC
CASSPGDSSEQYF
>NA|TRBV27|once|TRBJ1-1
TGTGCCAGCAGTGTCTTGGGGGGCACTGAAGCTTTCTTT
CASSVLGGTEAFF
>TRBD2|TRBV27|NA|TRBJ2-1
TGTGCCAGCAGTTTAACTAGCGGGATCTACAATGAGCAGTTCTTC
CASSLTSGIYNEQFF
>NA|TRBV7-9|NA|TRBJ1-1
TGTGCCAGCAGCTTGGTAGAAGCTTTCTTT
CASSLVEAFF
>NA|TRBV5-1|NA|TRBJ1-1
TGCGCCAGCAGCTCAAACACTGAAGCTTTCTTT
CASSSNTEAFF
>TRBD2|TRBV15|once|TRBJ2-5
TGTGCCACCAGCCCCGGACTAGCGGTTAACCAAGAGACCCAGTACTTC
CATSPGLAVNQETQYF
>TRBD2|TRBV11-2|NA|TRBJ2-3
TGTGCCAGCAGCTCCGCGGGAGGGAGTGGCACAGATACGCAGTATTTT
CASSSAGGSGTDTQYF
>TRBD1|TRBV30|NA|TRBJ1-3
TGTGCCTGGAGTGTACAGGGGGGCTTAAACACCATATATTTT
CAWSVQGGLNTIYF
>TRBD2|TRBV6-5|NA|TRBJ2-7
TGTGCCAGCAGTTACCGGACTAGTTACTACGAGCAGTACTTC
CASSYRTSYYEQYF
>NA|TRBV11-3|many|TRBJ1-3
TGTGCCAGCAGCTCCACGGAAAACACCATATATTTT
CASSSTENTIYF
>NA|TRBV7-9|NA|TRBJ2-5
TGTGCCAGCAGCCCTTTTTCTTCAGTACCTGGGGGGGAGACCCAGTACTTC
CASSPFSSVPGGETQYF
>NA|TRBV29-1|once|TRBJ1-2
TGCAGCGTTGAAGATAAAAGGGGAGGTAATGGCTACACCTTC
CSVEDKRGGNGYTF
>TRBD2|TRBV5-1|once|TRBJ2-3
TGCGCCAGCATCCAGCGGGAGGGAGCCGCGGATACGCAGTATTTT
CASIQREGAADTQYF
>NA|TRBV6-6|NA|TRBJ2-7
TGTGCCAGCAGTTTTGGGTCGTCCTACGAGCAGTACTTC
CASSFGSSYEQYF
>TRBD1|TRBV4-1|once|TRBJ2-7
TGCGCCAGCAGCCTGCAGACAGGGTTCTCCTACGAGCAGTACTTC
CASSLQTGFSYEQYF
>NA|TRBV29-1|NA|TRBJ1-2
TGCAGCGTTGGCGGCAGCCCTGGCTACACCTTC
CSVGGSPGYTF
>NA|TRBV7-9|NA|TRBJ1-2
TGTGCCAGCAGCTTAGCGTTGGGAGGGAACTATGGCTACACCTTC
CASSLALGGNYGYTF
>NA|TRBV4-2|NA|TRBJ2-5
TGTGCCAGCAGCCAAGAAGCGGGCCGAGGCGGTTTGTTAGAGACCCAGTACTTC
CASSQEAGRGGLLETQYF
>TRBD2|TRBV5-1|few|TRBJ2-3
TGCGCCAGCAGCAGGGATCGGACTAGTGCAGATACGCAGTATTTT
CASSRDRTSADTQYF
>TRBD2|TRBV7-9|NA|TRBJ2-3
TGTGCCAGCAGCAGAGCGACTAGCGGGGCAGATACGCAGTATTTT
CASSRATSGADTQYF
>NA|TRBV13|NA|TRBJ2-7
TGTGCCAGCAGCCCGCGAATCAGCTCCTACGAGCAGTACTTC
CASSPRISSYEQYF
>NA|TRBV4-1|many|TRBJ1-5
TGCGCCAGCAGCCAAGGCAACAGCGCTAGCAATCAGCCCCAGCATTTT
CASSQGNSASNQPQHF
>NA|TRBV13|once|TRBJ2-5
TGTGCCAGCACCCCTCGGGGTGGGGAGACCCAGTACTTC
CASTPRGGETQYF
>TRBD2|TRBV5-1|NA|TRBJ2-5
TGCGCCAGCAGCTTGGCCATAACTAGCGGCCAAGAGACCCAGTACTTC
CASSLAITSGQETQYF
>TRBD2|TRBV18|NA|TRBJ2-1
TGTGCCAGCTCACCATCCAGCGGGAGGGCCCATGAGCAGTTCTTC
CASSPSSGRAHEQFF
>NA|TRBV9|NA|TRBJ1-2
TGTGCCAGCAGCGTTGGGGACACTGGCTACACCTTC
CASSVGDTGYTF
>NA|TRBV5-6|NA|TRBJ1-2
TGTGCCAGCAGCTCGCAGGGAAGAGGCTACACCTTC
CASSSQGRGYTF
>TRBD2|TRBV6-6|few|TRBJ2-5
TGTGCCAGCAGTGGCGGGACTATGGGACAAGAGACCCAGTACTTC
CASSGGTMGQETQYF
>NA|TRBV4-1|NA|TRBJ2-6
TGCGCCAGCAGCCAAGAACGGGGCAACAGGGTGAACTCTGGGGCCAACGTCCTGACTTTC
CASSQERGNRVNSGANVLTF
>NA|TRBV6-5|NA|TRBJ2-5
TGTGCCAGCAGGCGACAGACACAAGAGACCCAGTACTTC
CASRRQTQETQYF
>TRBD2|TRBV29-1|once|TRBJ2-3
TGCAGCGTTGGAAGCGGGGGGGCAATAGATACGCAGTATTTT
CSVGSGGAIDTQYF
>TRBD1|TRBV13|NA|TRBJ2-2
TGTGCCAGCAGCTTCCCGACAGGGGGCAGCGGGGAGCTGTTTTTT
CASSFPTGGSGELFF
>TRBD1|TRBV4-1|few|TRBJ2-1
TGCGCCAGCAGCCCCCGACAGGGAGCTGGGTACAATGAGCAGTTCTTC
CASSPRQGAGYNEQFF
>NA|TRBV9|NA|TRBJ1-1
TGTGCCAGCAGCGATACAGATATGAACACTGAAGCTTTCTTT
CASSDTDMNTEAFF
>NA|TRBV6-5|NA|TRBJ2-7
TGTGCCAGCACGTCCCCCGCTAGGGGAGCGGAGTACTTC
CASTSPARGAEYF
>TRBD1|TRBV7-9|once|TRBJ2-4
TGTGCCAGCAGCTTAACAACAGGGGACAAAAACATTCAGTACTTC
CASSLTTGDKNIQYF
>NA|TRBV2|NA|TRBJ1-2
TGTGCCAGGACGATGGCGGGGGCGGGCTATGGCTACACCTTC
CARTMAGAGYGYTF
>NA|TRBV28|NA|TRBJ1-2
TGTGCCAGCAGTTTCGGGTTCACTAACTATGGCTACACCTTC
CASSFGFTNYGYTF
>NA|TRBV10-3|NA|TRBJ1-1
TGTGCCATCATTGCCAACTTGAACACTGAAGCTTTCTTT
CAIIANLNTEAFF
>NA|TRBV30|NA|TRBJ2-6
TGTGCCCGGGGTTACTCCGGGGCCAACGTCCTGACTTTC
CARGYSGANVLTF
>NA|TRBV4-1|NA|TRBJ2-1
TGCGCCAGCAGCCTACGACTAGGGGCGGGGTATGAGCAGTTCTTC
CASSLRLGAGYEQFF
>NA|TRBV27|once|TRBJ1-1
TGTGCCAGCAGTCCTCAGAACTCGAACACTGAAGCTTTCTTT
CASSPQNSNTEAFF
>TRBD2|TRBV10-2|NA|TRBJ2-1
TGCGCCAGCAGCTTAAGCGGGGGGATTGAGCAGTTCTTC
CASSLSGGIEQFF
>NA|TRBV9|NA|TRBJ2-3
TGTGCCAGCAGCCGGGAATTATACACAGATACGCAGTATTTT
CASSRELYTDTQYF
>NA|TRBV29-1|NA|TRBJ1-6
TGCAGCGTTCTTCTTACCCCTAATTCACCCCTCCACTTT
CSVLLTPNSPLHF
>TRBD1|TRBV5-1|NA|TRBJ2-5
TGCGCCAGCGGTCCGGACAGGGCGGGAGAGACCCAGTACTTC
CASGPDRAGETQYF
>NA|TRBV10-3|NA|TRBJ2-7
TGTGCCATCAGTGAACTCCCGAAAACCTACGAGCAGTACTTC
CAISELPKTYEQYF
>TRBD2|TRBV11-1|NA|TRBJ2-5
TGTGCCAGCAGCTTCTTCCTCAGCGGGAGGGAAGAGACCCAGTACTTC
CASSFFLSGREETQYF
>TRBD2|TRBV5-5|NA|TRBJ2-1
TGTGCCAGCAGCATACGGACTAGCGTCTTGGTCAACGAGCAGTTCTTC
CASSIRTSVLVNEQFF
>NA|TRBV7-3|NA|TRBJ2-5
TGTGCCAGCAGCTTAACGGCGCGGGGGCCCCGAGACTTC
CASSLTARGPRDF
>NA|TRBV7-6|NA|TRBJ2-3
TGTGCCAGCAGCTTAGGCCTTACAGATACGCAGTATTTT
CASSLGLTDTQYF
>NA|TRBV6-4|NA|TRBJ2-7
TGTGCCAGCAGTGAGCAGGTTGGGAGCGGCGAGCAGTACTTC
CASSEQVGSGEQYF
>TRBD1|TRBV6-6|NA|TRBJ2-3
TGTGCCAGCAGTTGGACAGGTCGAGGAGATACGCAGTATTTT
CASSWTGRGDTQYF